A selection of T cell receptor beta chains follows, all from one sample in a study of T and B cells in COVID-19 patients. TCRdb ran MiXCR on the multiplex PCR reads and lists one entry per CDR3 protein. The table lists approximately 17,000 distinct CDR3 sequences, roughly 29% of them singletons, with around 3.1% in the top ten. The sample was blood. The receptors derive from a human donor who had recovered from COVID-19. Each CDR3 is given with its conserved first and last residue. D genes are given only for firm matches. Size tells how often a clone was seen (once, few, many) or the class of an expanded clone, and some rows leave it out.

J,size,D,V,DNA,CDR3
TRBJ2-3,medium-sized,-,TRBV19,TGTGCCAGTAGCGAGACCGGGACATCCCTTACAGATACGCAGTATTTT,CASSETGTSLTDTQYF
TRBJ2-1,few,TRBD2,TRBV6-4,TGTGCCAGCAGCGTTCGGACTAGCGGGAGCCTTCCCCACAATGAGCAGTTCTTC,CASSVRTSGSLPHNEQFF
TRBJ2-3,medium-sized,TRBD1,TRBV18,TGTGCCAGCTCACCAACAGGGGCAGATACGCAGTATTTT,CASSPTGADTQYF
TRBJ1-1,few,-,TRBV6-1,TGTGCCAGCAGGGAGGGGGGGAGGCCTGAAGCTTTCTTT,CASREGGRPEAFF
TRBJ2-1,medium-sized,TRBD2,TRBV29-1,TGCAGCGTTGAAGATGGGACTAGCGGGAAATTCGGACGCAATGAGCAGTTCTTC,CSVEDGTSGKFGRNEQFF
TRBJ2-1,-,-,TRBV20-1,TGCAGTGCTGGCAGGGACCTCCACAATGAGCAGTTCTTC,CSAGRDLHNEQFF
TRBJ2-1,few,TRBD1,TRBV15,TGTGCCACCAGCCCGACAGGGTACAATGAGCAGTTCTTC,CATSPTGYNEQFF
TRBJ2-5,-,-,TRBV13,TGTGCCAGCAGCCCCGGGGGCCAAGAGACCCAGTACTTC,CASSPGGQETQYF
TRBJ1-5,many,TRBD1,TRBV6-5,TGTGCCAGCAGTCGCGCCGGGACAGGGGGCGGCCAGCCCCAGCATTTT,CASSRAGTGGGQPQHF
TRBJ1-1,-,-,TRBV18,TGTGCCAGCTCACCGGCAGGGTTAAACACTGAAGCTTTCTTT,CASSPAGLNTEAFF
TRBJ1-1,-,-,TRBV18,TGTGCCAGCTCACCACCGAGGAGAACTGAAGCTTTCTTT,CASSPPRRTEAFF
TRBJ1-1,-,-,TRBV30,TGTGCCTGGAGTGTAGCTGGAAGCACTGAAGCTTTCTTT,CAWSVAGSTEAFF
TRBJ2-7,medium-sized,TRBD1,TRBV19,TGTGCCAGTAGTATCATAGGACAGGGACCCTACGAGCAGTACTTC,CASSIIGQGPYEQYF
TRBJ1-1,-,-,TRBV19,TGTGCCAGTAGTATCCGAGGGGCCCACACTGAAGCTTTCTTT,CASSIRGAHTEAFF
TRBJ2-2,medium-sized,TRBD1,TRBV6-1,TGTGCCAGCAGTGAAGCACAGGGGGGAACCGGGGAGCTGTTTTTT,CASSEAQGGTGELFF
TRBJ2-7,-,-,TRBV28,TGTGCCAGCTCCCCCCGGCGTGCCGAGCAGTACTTC,CASSPRRAEQYF
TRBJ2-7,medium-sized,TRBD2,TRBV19,TGTGCCAGTAGCTTTAGCGGGAGCTCCTACGAGCAGTACTTC,CASSFSGSSYEQYF
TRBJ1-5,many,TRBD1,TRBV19,TGTGCCAGTAGTATAGTTACCGGGACAGGACAGGGTTATCAGCCCCAGCATTTT,CASSIVTGTGQGYQPQHF
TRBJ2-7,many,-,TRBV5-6,TGTGCCAGCAGCCCCGCGGGGCGGAAGTTCTACGAGCAGTACTTC,CASSPAGRKFYEQYF
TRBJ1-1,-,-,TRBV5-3,TGCGCCAGCAGCTTGGACGGGGGGAGAAGTTCTGAAGCTTTCTTT,CASSLDGGRSSEAFF
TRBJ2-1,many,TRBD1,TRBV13,TGTGCCAGCAGAGCCAAGAAGGGACAGAACTACAATGAGCAGTTCTTC,CASRAKKGQNYNEQFF
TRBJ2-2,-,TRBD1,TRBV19,TGTGCCAGTAATCCGGGACAGGGTAACACCGGGGAGCTGTTTTTT,CASNPGQGNTGELFF
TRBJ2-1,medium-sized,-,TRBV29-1,TGCAGCGTTGATATCCTAGCCCATGAGCAGTTCTTC,CSVDILAHEQFF
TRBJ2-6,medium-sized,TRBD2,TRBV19,TGTGCCAGTGGTCAGGGAGGGAGATCTGGGGCCAACGTCCTGACTTTC,CASGQGGRSGANVLTF
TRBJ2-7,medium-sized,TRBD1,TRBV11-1,TGTGCCAGCAGCCTCTCCCGGGACAGGGACCACGAGCAGTACTTC,CASSLSRDRDHEQYF
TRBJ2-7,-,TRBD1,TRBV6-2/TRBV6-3,TGTGCCACATACGCCGGGACAGGTTTACGGGGGAGCTCCTACGAGCAGTACTTC,CATYAGTGLRGSSYEQYF
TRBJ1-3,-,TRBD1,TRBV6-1,TGTGCCAGCATTAGTAGCGGACAGGGAAAAAACACCATATATTTT,CASISSGQGKNTIYF
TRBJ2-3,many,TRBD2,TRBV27,TGTGCCAGCAGTTTGACTAGCGGGAGCACAGATACGCAGTATTTT,CASSLTSGSTDTQYF
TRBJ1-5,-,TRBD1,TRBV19,TGTGCCAGTAGTATAGGCGGACAGGGAAATCAGCCCCAGCATTTT,CASSIGGQGNQPQHF
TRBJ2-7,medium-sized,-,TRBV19,TGTGCCAGTAGTATTTATTTTACCGGGGGCGACGAGCAGTACTTC,CASSIYFTGGDEQYF
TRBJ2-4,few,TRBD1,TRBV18,TGTGCCAGCTCACCCGTTCGGCAGGGGGACCTTTTAGCCAAAAACATTCAGTACTTC,CASSPVRQGDLLAKNIQYF
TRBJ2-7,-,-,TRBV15,TGTGCCACCAGCAGAGATCGTACACTTCTTTCCTACGAGCAGTACTTC,CATSRDRTLLSYEQYF
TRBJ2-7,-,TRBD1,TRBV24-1,TGTGCCACCAGAGGTGACAGGGGAAACTACGAGCAGTACTTC,CATRGDRGNYEQYF
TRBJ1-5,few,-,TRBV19,TGTGCCAGTAGTGATTCCCCCAGCATAGTACGACAGCCCCAGCATTTT,CASSDSPSIVRQPQHF
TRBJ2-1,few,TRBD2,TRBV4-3,TGCGCCAGCAGCCAAGATTCCCCCAGGACTAGCGGATACAATGAGCAGTTCTTC,CASSQDSPRTSGYNEQFF
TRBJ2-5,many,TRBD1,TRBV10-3,TGTGCCATCGGATGGACAGGGCCTCAAGAGACCCAGTACTTC,CAIGWTGPQETQYF
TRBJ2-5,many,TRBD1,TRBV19,TGTGCCAGTAGTCCCGGGACAGCAGGCCAAGAGACCCAGTACTTC,CASSPGTAGQETQYF